Each of the 29 T cell receptor beta chains below was sequenced from the same sample in a study of beta chain features in type 1 diabetes. Of the isolated RNA, all was reverse transcribed, and so the sequenced material was expressed TCRB transcripts. Repertoires were generated with immunoSEQ multiplex PCR, while TCRdb's copy carries only in-frame clones and drops some. The sample consists of around 140,000 clones, roughly 9.7% of them appearing once. Specimen: central memory CD4+ T cells from blood. These receptor sequences come from a woman in her forties in good health.

This clone showed up just a few times. V is TRBV4-1 and J is TRBJ1-1; 7 nucleotides line up with TRBD1. This CDR3 region has 17 residues. Germline trimming cut 2 bases from V and 5 bases from J; bases unmatched to any gene: 14. CDR1 is MGHRA, CDR2 YSYEKL, per germline. CDR3 protein: CASSQPRQGTKATEAFF. CDR3 DNA: TGCGCCAGCAGCCAACCCCGACAGGGTACAAAAGCGACTGAAGCTTTCTTT.

V usage is TRBV2 and J usage is TRBJ2-7; D is perhaps TRBD1 (5 bases). Germline-derived CDR1 and CDR2 are SNHLY and FYNNEI. The germline V and J ends were trimmed by 6 bases and 6 bases, with 18 bases remaining between them. The CDR3 spans 14 residues. CDR3 protein: CASSATQGRGEQYF. CDR3 in DNA: TGTGCCAGCAGCGCCACCCAGGGTCGAGGCGAGCAGTACTTC. Looking up the rest from reference TRBV2 and TRBJ2-7 gives the full variable domain: EPEVTQTPSHQVTQMGQEVILRCVPISNHLYFYWYRQILGQKVEFLVSFYNNEISEKSEIFDDQFSVERPDGSNFTLKIRSTKLEDSAMYFCASSATQGRGEQYFGPGTRLTVT.

This chain uses TRBV7-8 with TRBJ2-7, with D possibly matching TRBD1 (5 bases). The germline V and J ends were trimmed by 5 bases and 4 bases, with 9 bases remaining between them. Germline lookup yields CDR1 SGHVS and CDR2 FQNEAQ. The CDR3 extends over 12 amino acids. The DNA for the CDR3 is TGTGCCAGCAGCCGAGACAGATACGAGCAGTACTTC. Encoded protein: CASSRDRYEQYF.

The V and J genes are TRBV27 and TRBJ1-2, with 8 bases fitting TRBD1. This CDR3 has 16 amino acids. J was trimmed by 8 bases and V by 0 bases; bases with no gene match: 11. Germline V gene lookup returns CDR1 MNHEY and CDR2 SMNVEV (reference sequence). CDR3 sequence (DNA): TGTGCCAGCAGTTTATCCCTCAGGACAGGGCCGGCGGGCTACACCTTC. Encoded protein: CASSLSLRTGPAGYTF.

The chain uses TRBV28 and TRBJ1-2; 12 nucleotides match TRBD1. Germline CDR1 reads MDHEN; CDR2 reads SYDVKM. The trim removed 4 bases at V and 8 bases at J, leaving 5 bases unmatched. The CDR3 consists of 14 residues. Here the CDR3 reads CASSSTGTGGGYTF. CDR3 DNA: TGTGCCAGCAGTTCAACCGGGACAGGGGGCGGCTACACCTTC.

This clone was seen only a few times. The rearrangement joins TRBV20-1 to TRBJ1-2, with TRBD1 as a possible D gene (6 bases). Germline V gene lookup returns CDR1 DFQATT and CDR2 SNEGSKA (reference sequence). There are 11 residues in the CDR3. Trimming took 6 bases from V and 8 from J, leaving 13 bases between them. CDR3 bases: TGCAGTGCCGGGGAGGGACACGGCTACACCTTC. Translated: CSAGEGHGYTF.

This clone was observed a few times. CDR3 sequence (DNA): TGCGCCAGCAGCTTCTACCAGGGACAGGGAAATAACTATGGCTACACCTTC. This encodes CASSFYQGQGNNYGYTF. This chain uses TRBV5-1 with TRBJ1-2; 9 bases are shared with TRBD1. Losses at the gene ends were 2 bases for V and 1 base for J; bases not matched to a gene: 9. The CDR3 loop spans 17 amino acids. CDR1 is SGHRS and CDR2 is YFSETQ in the germline V gene.

The chain employs TRBV28 and TRBJ2-7, with D possibly TRBD2 on 7 matching bases. CDR1 MDHEN and CDR2 SYDVKM come from the germline V gene. The CDR3 consists of 11 residues. The ends were cut back, 5 bases at V and 9 bases at J, with 11 bases in the middle. Here the CDR3 DNA reads TGTGCCAGCAGTGTAAGGGGGGGGCAGTACTTC. Its translation is CASSVRGGQYF. The full variable domain, in which reference TRBV28 and TRBJ2-7 provide the parts outside the CDR3, is DVKVTQSSRYLVKRTGEKVFLECVQDMDHENMFWYRQDPGLGLRLIYFSYDVKMKEKGDIPEGYSVSREKKERFSLILESASTNQTSMYLCASSVRGGQYFGPGTRLTVT.

This clone came up a few times. V is TRBV11-2 and J is TRBJ2-7, with D tentatively TRBD1 (5 bases). The CDR3 loop spans 14 amino acids. The germline V and J ends were trimmed by 5 bases and 5 bases, with 16 bases remaining between them. Per the germline V gene, CDR1 is SGHAT and CDR2 is FQNNGV. This CDR3 reads CASSPDPRVNEQYF. For the CDR3, the DNA is TGTGCCAGCAGCCCGGATCCCAGGGTAAACGAGCAGTACTTC.

The genes are TRBV5-6 and TRBJ1-2; D is uncertain. The V end was cut by 2 bases, the J end by 6 bases, with 8 bases between. Germline CDR1 is SGHDT and CDR2 is YYEEEE. The CDR3 extends over 12 amino acids. This CDR3 is CASSFGRDGYTF. CDR3 nucleotide sequence: TGTGCCAGCAGCTTTGGGCGGGATGGCTACACCTTC.

The gene calls are TRBV6-1 and TRBJ2-7, with 9 bases lining up with TRBD2. V gave up 7 bases and J gave up 2 bases; unmatched junction bases: 9. Germline lookup yields CDR1 MNHNS and CDR2 SASEGT. This CDR3 contains 15 residues. CDR3 residues: CASTYAGGETYEQYF. DNA for the CDR3: TGTGCCAGCACCTACGCGGGGGGGGAGACCTACGAGCAGTACTTC.

The gene calls are TRBV5-1 and TRBJ1-5; D is possibly TRBD1 (6 bases). Between the trimmed V and J ends, which lost 0 bases and 3 bases, there was a span of 10 bases. The CDR3 totals 15 residues. Germline V CDR1 and CDR2: SGHRS, YFSETQ. The CDR3 reads CASSLVGGFNQPQHF. CDR3 nucleotides: TGCGCCAGCAGCTTGGTAGGGGGATTCAATCAGCCCCAGCATTTT.

The chain links TRBV18 to TRBJ2-1; the match to TRBD2 covers 13 bases. V shed 0 bases and J 2 bases; nucleotides not matched to a gene: 4. Per germline, CDR1 KGHSH and CDR2 LQKENI. The CDR3 covers 18 residues. The CDR3 loop reads CASSPPTSGGRTYNEQFF. As DNA, the CDR3 is TGTGCCAGCTCACCACCGACTAGCGGGGGGCGTACCTACAATGAGCAGTTCTTC.

This clone showed up just a few times. The chain links TRBV29-1 to TRBJ2-7, with TRBD1 matching over 9 bases. Germline trimming cut 1 base from V and 5 bases from J; bases unmatched to any gene: 6. Germline CDR1 is SQVTM and CDR2 is ANQGSEA. This CDR3 region has 14 residues. The CDR3 nucleotides are TGCAGCGTTGAAGTACACAGGGGGCGAGACGAGCAGTACTTC. This gives the protein CSVEVHRGRDEQYF.

This sequence joins TRBV7-2 and TRBJ1-2, with TRBD1 matching 9 bases. Germline V gene lookup returns CDR1 SGHTA and CDR2 FQGNSA. CDR3 size: 15 residues. The trim removed 4 bases at V and 4 bases at J, leaving 7 bases unmatched. CDR3 coding DNA: TGTGCCAGCAGCTCAGGGACAGGGCTAAGCTATGGCTACACCTTC. Amino acids: CASSSGTGLSYGYTF.

The sample holds a few counts of this clone. This sequence joins TRBV2 and TRBJ2-4; no clear D. The CDR3 length is 14 residues. From germline, CDR1 is SNHLY and CDR2 FYNNEI. V gave up 6 bases and J gave up 0 bases, with 9 bases separating them. CDR3 coding DNA: TGTGCCAGCAGCTTTCGGTTAGCCAAAAACATTCAGTACTTC. Translating it yields CASSFRLAKNIQYF.

The chain employs TRBV5-1 and TRBJ1-1, with TRBD1 identical over 11 bases. The CDR3 is made up of 16 amino acids. CDR1 and CDR2 from the germline V gene are SGHRS and YFSETQ. The V segment lost 4 bases and the J segment 4 bases; nucleotides outside the gene matches: 9. CDR3 residues: CASSPGQGAQSTEAFF. CDR3 nucleotides: TGCGCCAGCAGCCCCGGACAGGGGGCGCAGAGCACTGAAGCTTTCTTT.

This clone came up many times. The V and J genes are TRBV11-2 and TRBJ2-5; D might be TRBD1 (6 bases). This CDR3 spans 14 amino acids. V was pared by 5 bases and J by 3 bases, with 13 bases between. CDR1 and CDR2 (germline): SGHAT, FQNNGV. The CDR3 region has the DNA TGTGCCAGCAGCACGTCCGGGACAAAAGAGACCCAGTACTTC. This codes for CASSTSGTKETQYF.

This clone has at least ten counts. The chain couples TRBV7-9 to TRBJ1-1; a weak D match, TRBD1 (5 bases). The CDR3 is 15 amino acids. Germline V gene data show CDR1 as SEHNR and CDR2 as FQNEAQ (reference sequence). Trimming cost V 1 base and J 11 bases, with 20 bases left between them. The CDR3, as DNA: TGTGCCAGCAGCTTAGGGGCGGGAGGAGGACAACGCGCTTTCTTT. This translates into CASSLGAGGGQRAFF.

This clone has only a few counts. The chain is built from TRBV12-5 and TRBJ1-2; possibly TRBD1 for D (6 bases). The CDR3 length is 15 residues. Trimming removed 8 bases at V and 6 bases at J, with 22 bases between. Per the germline V gene, CDR1 is LGHNT and CDR2 is FRNRAP. The chain's CDR3 is CASRGQLVFSDGYTF. Written as DNA, the CDR3 is TGTGCTAGTAGGGGACAATTAGTTTTCAGCGATGGCTACACCTTC.

This clone was counted many times. The chain joins TRBV2 to TRBJ2-1; TRBD2 might be the D (6 bases). There are 15 residues in the CDR3. Germline CDR1 and CDR2: SNHLY and FYNNEI. V was clipped by 3 bases and J by 0 bases, with 9 bases between them. CDR3 nucleotide sequence: TGTGCCAGCAGTGATCGGGGGAGCTCCTACAATGAGCAGTTCTTC. This gives the protein CASSDRGSSYNEQFF.

The CDR3 coding sequence is TGTGCCAGCACCCCAGGGGGCGCGAACACCGGGGAGCTGTTTTTT. This encodes CASTPGGANTGELFF. The chain is built from TRBV11-2 and TRBJ2-2; 8 bases agree with TRBD1. Trimming removed 7 bases from V and 0 bases from J; junction bases left unmatched: 4. CDR1 is SGHAT, CDR2 FQNNGV, per germline. This CDR3 contains 15 residues. Full variable domain (outside the CDR3, taken from reference TRBV11-2 and TRBJ2-2): EAGVAQSPRYKIIEKRQSVAFWCNPISGHATLYWYQQILGQGPKLLIQFQNNGVVDDSQLPKDRFSAERLKGVDSTLKIQPAKLEDSAVYLCASTPGGANTGELFFGEGSRLTVL.

The gene calls are TRBV13 and TRBJ2-7; the D gene is possibly TRBD1 (6 bases). This CDR3 has 15 residues. Trimming took 5 bases from V and 1 from J, leaving 15 bases between them. Germline lookup yields CDR1 PRHDT and CDR2 FYEKMQ (reference sequence). The CDR3, as DNA: TGTGCCAGCAGCCCTGGGGGCCAGCCGTCCTACGAGCAGTACTTC. This gives the protein CASSPGGQPSYEQYF.

This clone showed up many times. At one of its ends the junction is not consistent with the germline gene, which may arise from a read error. V is TRBV7-7 and J is TRBJ2-3, with 10 bases aligning to TRBD2. Germline V gene sequence: CDR1 SSHAT, CDR2 FNYEAQ (reference sequence). CDR3 length: 15 residues. The CDR3 loop is CASSATSGGTDTQYF. In DNA, the CDR3 is TGTGCTAGCAGCGCCACTAGCGGGGGCACAGATACGCAGTATTTT.

The sample holds a few counts of this clone. The rearrangement uses TRBV7-2 and TRBJ2-7, with 12 nucleotides matching TRBD2. Germline CDR1 reads SGHTA; CDR2 reads FQGNSA. V shed 0 bases and J 4 bases; nucleotides not matched to a gene: 4. CDR3 length: 16 residues. CDR3 in amino acids: CASSLAPSGGAYEQYF. Written as DNA, the CDR3 is TGTGCCAGCAGCTTAGCCCCTAGCGGGGGGGCGTACGAGCAGTACTTC.

This clone turned up a few times. The chain uses TRBV25-1 and TRBJ1-2; unclear D gene. There are 11 residues in the CDR3. CDR1 and CDR2 (germline): MGHDK, SYGVNS. V gave up 2 bases and J gave up 11 bases, with 9 bases separating them. CDR3 region: CASSERWEYTF. DNA for the CDR3: TGTGCCAGCAGTGAAAGATGGGAGTACACCTTC.

The V call is TRBV4-3, the J call TRBJ2-7; 7 bases are a match to TRBD2. Per germline, CDR1 LGHNA and CDR2 YSLEER. This CDR3 has 16 residues. After removal of 1 base from V and 2 bases from J, the junction contained 8 bases not matched to a gene. DNA for the CDR3: TGCGCCAGCAGCCAAGGCGTCGGGGGGTCCACCTACGAGCAGTACTTC. Translated: CASSQGVGGSTYEQYF.

The V gene is TRBV27, the J gene TRBJ1-2; 7 nucleotides match TRBD1. The CDR3 has 13 residues. V shed 6 bases, J shed 4 bases, and the junction held 5 bases outside the gene matches. CDR1 is MNHEY and CDR2 is SMNVEV in the germline V gene (reference sequence). CDR3 sequence reads: CASRDRAGYGYTF. The CDR3 bases are TGTGCCAGCAGAGACAGGGCTGGCTATGGCTACACCTTC.

The rearrangement uses TRBV4-2 and TRBJ2-7, with D possibly matching TRBD1 (5 bases). This CDR3 spans 15 amino acids. From germline, CDR1 is LGHNA and CDR2 YNFKEQ. The V end lost 3 bases, the J end lost 5 bases, and 17 bases lay between the germline ends. CDR3 loop: CASSHGRSGKDEQYF. In nucleotides, the CDR3 is TGTGCCAGCAGCCATGGTCGGTCAGGGAAGGACGAGCAGTACTTC.